The 14 T cell receptor beta chains below were found in one sample sequenced in a study of T cell clones after liver transplantation. Sequencing was performed with immunoSEQ multiplex PCR; in TCRdb, only in-frame clones are kept and a portion is missing. Among 20,000 to 30,000 clones listed, around three quarters were seen once. The starting material was CD4+ T cells from blood, obtained before liver transplant. All receptors derive from a human donor who received a liver transplant.

The J gene is TRBJ2-1, the V gene TRBV7-8; 11 bases are a match to TRBD2. The length of the CDR3 is 18 residues. CDR1 and CDR2 from the germline V gene are SGHVS and FQNEAQ. The V gene end was trimmed by 5 bases and the J gene end by 4 bases; junction bases not matched to a gene: 13. The CDR3 here is CASSPPELAGGPYNEQFF. The CDR3 bases are TGTGCCAGCAGCCCTCCGGAGCTAGCGGGGGGCCCATACAATGAGCAGTTCTTC.

This chain uses TRBV5-6 with TRBJ2-3; 7 bases fit TRBD2. This CDR3 has 15 residues. After removal of 1 base from V and 5 bases from J, the junction contained 7 bases not matched to a gene. The germline V gene has CDR1 SGHDT and CDR2 YYEEEE. CDR3 amino acids: CASSLRGGSKDTQYF. In DNA form, the CDR3 reads TGTGCCAGCAGCTTGAGAGGCGGGAGTAAAGATACGCAGTATTTT.

This clone came up a few times. Additional DNA sequences in this sample encode the identical CDR3. This sequence joins TRBV28 and TRBJ1-4; a possible D gene is TRBD1 (5 bases). Deletions cut 3 bases from V and 7 bases from J, with 12 bases between. Germline assignment: CDR1 MDHEN and CDR2 SYDVKM. The CDR3 contains 14 residues. The DNA of the CDR3 is TGTGCCAGCAGTTTTGGGCAGGGACGTGAAAAACTGTTTTTT. It translates to CASSFGQGREKLFF.

The chain recombines TRBV2 with TRBJ2-6; D unclear. Germline assignment: CDR1 SNHLY and CDR2 FYNNEI. This CDR3 is 13 amino acids long. Trimming stripped 6 bases from V and 1 base from J, with 4 bases between. The CDR3 sequence: CASRGSGANVLTF. The DNA of the CDR3 is TGTGCCAGCAGAGGGTCTGGGGCCAACGTCCTGACTTTC. The full variable domain, in which reference TRBV2 and TRBJ2-6 provide the parts outside the CDR3, is EPEVTQTPSHQVTQMGQEVILRCVPISNHLYFYWYRQILGQKVEFLVSFYNNEISEKSEIFDDQFSVERPDGSNFTLKIRSTKLEDSAMYFCASRGSGANVLTFGAGSRLTVL.

The chain combines TRBV5-1 with TRBJ2-5; possible D gene TRBD2, 7 bases. Germline assignment: CDR1 SGHRS and CDR2 YFSETQ. The CDR3 contains 15 residues. V lost 7 bases, J lost 1 base, and 17 bases lay in between. The CDR3 reads CASSTGGSGQETQYF. The CDR3 DNA is TGCGCCAGCTCCACGGGGGGCTCGGGCCAAGAGACCCAGTACTTC.

The chain is built from TRBV27 and TRBJ2-7; D perhaps matches TRBD2 (5 bases). This CDR3 comprises 15 residues. V lost 6 bases to trimming and J lost 6 bases, with 21 bases between them. Germline V gives CDR1 MNHEY, CDR2 SMNVEV (reference sequence). As DNA, the CDR3 is TGTGCCAGCAGGGCATCCTCGTTCGGGGTTGTCGAGCAGTACTTC. Its translation: CASRASSFGVVEQYF.

The V and J genes are TRBV28 and TRBJ1-4; D is perhaps TRBD1 (5 bases). This CDR3 has 16 residues. V shed 6 bases and J shed 8 bases, with 22 bases lying between them. Germline loops: CDR1 MDHEN, CDR2 SYDVKM. The CDR3 loop reads CASRVSPGPPGEKLFF. Here the CDR3 DNA reads TGTGCCAGCAGAGTTTCTCCGGGACCCCCGGGGGAAAAACTGTTTTTT.

The chain carries TRBV6-1 and TRBJ1-1; D is unresolved. Trimming left V 2 bases short and J 1 base short, with 5 bases between. Germline V gives CDR1 MNHNS, CDR2 SASEGT. The CDR3 length is 13 residues. As DNA, the CDR3 is TGTGCCAGCAGTGAACAGCAGAACACTGAAGCTTTCTTT. Translation gives CASSEQQNTEAFF.

The chain combines TRBV29-1 with TRBJ2-5; no clear D gene. This CDR3 region has 12 residues. The germline V gene has CDR1 SQVTM and CDR2 ANQGSEA. V was pared by 2 bases and J by 7 bases, with 11 bases between. The CDR3 region has the DNA TGCAGCGTTGAATCAGGAGCCGGGACCCAGTACTTC. Translation: CSVESGAGTQYF.

The chain employs TRBV12-5 and TRBJ2-1, with D tentatively TRBD1 or TRBD2 (6 bases each). Trimming took off 5 bases at V and 0 bases at J, with 11 bases between the two ends. This CDR3 region has 15 residues. Germline assignment: CDR1 LGHNT and CDR2 FRNRAP. The CDR3 DNA is TGTGCTAGTGGTAATTCGGGGGCCTCCTACAATGAGCAGTTCTTC. Translating gives CASGNSGASYNEQFF.

V is TRBV7-2 and J is TRBJ2-7, with 7 bases aligning to TRBD1. There are 14 residues in the CDR3. After removal of 2 bases from V and 2 bases from J, the junction contained 3 bases not matched to a gene. Per the germline V gene, CDR1 is SGHTA and CDR2 is FQGNSA. This CDR3 reads CASSLYQGAYEQYF. CDR3 in DNA: TGTGCCAGCAGCTTATACCAGGGGGCCTACGAGCAGTACTTC. The full variable domain, rest sourced from reference TRBV7-2 and TRBJ2-7, is GAGVSQSPSNKVTEKGKDVELRCDPISGHTALYWYRQSLGQGLEFLIYFQGNSAPDKSGLPSDRFSAERTGGSVSTLTIQRTQQEDSAVYLCASSLYQGAYEQYFGPGTRLTVT.

The chain is built from TRBV7-2 and TRBJ2-1, with 7 nucleotides matching TRBD2. J gave up 2 bases and V 0 bases, and 1 base lay outside the gene matches. Germline V gene data show CDR1 as SGHTA and CDR2 as FQGNSA. CDR3 length equals 15 residues. CDR3 in DNA: TGTGCCAGCAGCTTAGCCGCGGGGGCCTACAATGAGCAGTTCTTC. This translates into CASSLAAGAYNEQFF.

This clone was counted once. The chain links TRBV18 to TRBJ2-6; 8 bases align to TRBD1. Losses at the gene ends were 3 bases for V and 5 bases for J; bases not matched to a gene: 3. Germline CDR1 KGHSH, CDR2 LQKENI. CDR3 length: 15 residues. This chain's CDR3 is CASSPGQGRANVLTF. The CDR3 DNA sequence: TGTGCCAGCTCACCCGGACAGGGAAGGGCCAACGTCCTGACTTTC.

J is TRBJ1-2 and V is TRBV30, with D perhaps matching TRBD1 (5 bases). Trimming pared 4 bases from V and 4 bases from J, leaving 13 bases between. Germline CDR1 GTSNPN, CDR2 SVGIG (reference sequence). The CDR3 has 13 amino acids. The CDR3 region has the DNA TGTGCCTGGAAAGTCGAAAGGGGCTATGGCTACACCTTC. Amino acid sequence: CAWKVERGYGYTF.